A selection of T cell receptor beta chains follows, all from one sample in a study of T cell responses to AZD1222 COVID-19 vaccine. Repertoires were generated with immunoSEQ multiplex PCR, while TCRdb's copy carries only in-frame clones and drops some. The profile shows under 85,000 clones, 90% of them singletons. Sequencing was performed on peripheral blood, taken 28 days after the second AZD1222 dose. These receptor sequences come from an adult who received the AZD1222 COVID-19 vaccine. Each CDR3 is given with its conserved first and last residue. The D gene is left open where the match is weak.

V	D	J	DNA	CDR3
TRBV5-6	NA	TRBJ2-1	TGTGCCAGCAGCTTAGGACCTAATGAGCAGTTCTTC	CASSLGPNEQFF
TRBV13	TRBD2	TRBJ2-5	TGTGCCAGCAGCCGTGGGACTAGCGGGGGGGTCCAAGAGACCCAGTACTTC	CASSRGTSGGVQETQYF
TRBV6-1	NA	TRBJ1-3	TGTGCCAGCAGTGAGGGGGGTCGAAACACCATATATTTT	CASSEGGRNTIYF
TRBV7-9	NA	TRBJ1-1	TGTGCCAGCAGCGCTGGGGTATACGCTGAAGCTTTCTTT	CASSAGVYAEAFF
TRBV20-1	NA	TRBJ2-3	TGCAGTGCTAGTTGGCAGGGTTCAGATACGCAGTATTTT	CSASWQGSDTQYF
TRBV12-5	TRBD2	TRBJ2-1	TGTGCTAGTGGCCCTTCTCCCGGGACTAGCGGGGGGAGCTCCTACAATGAGCAGTTCTTC	CASGPSPGTSGGSSYNEQFF
TRBV30	TRBD1	TRBJ2-1	TGTGCCTGGGGGGGGACAGGGAGCTCCTACAATGAGCAGTTCTTC	CAWGGTGSSYNEQFF
TRBV7-3	TRBD2	TRBJ2-7	TGTGCCAGCAGCTTAACGGGGACTAGCGGGAGTACAAAGCAGTACTTC	CASSLTGTSGSTKQYF
TRBV7-3	TRBD1	TRBJ2-6	TGTGCCAGCAGCGGACAGGGGTCTGGGGCCAACGTCCTGACTTTC	CASSGQGSGANVLTF
TRBV5-6	NA	TRBJ2-3	TGTGCCAGCAGGAGGGGAGGGGGCTTGACCACAGATACGCAGTATTTT	CASRRGGGLTTDTQYF